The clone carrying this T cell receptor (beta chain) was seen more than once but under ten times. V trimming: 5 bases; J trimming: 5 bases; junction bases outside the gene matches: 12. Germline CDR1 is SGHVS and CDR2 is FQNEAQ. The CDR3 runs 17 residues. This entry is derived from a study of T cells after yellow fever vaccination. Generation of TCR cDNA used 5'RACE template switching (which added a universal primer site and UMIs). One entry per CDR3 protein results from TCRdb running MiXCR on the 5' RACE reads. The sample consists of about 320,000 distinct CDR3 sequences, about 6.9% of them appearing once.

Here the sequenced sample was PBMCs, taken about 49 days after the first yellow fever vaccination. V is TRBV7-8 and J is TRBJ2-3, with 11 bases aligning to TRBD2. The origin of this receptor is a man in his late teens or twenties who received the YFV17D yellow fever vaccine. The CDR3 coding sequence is TGTGCCAGCAGCACAGACCTTAGCGGGGGGGCAGGAGATACGCAGTATTTT. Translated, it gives CASSTDLSGGAGDTQYF.